Listed below are T cell receptor beta chains from one sample, sequenced in a study of long-term antiretroviral therapy in people with HIV. Using immunoSEQ multiplex PCR, the repertoire was profiled, and TCRdb retains in-frame clones only, with some absent. The sample contains around 16,000 clones, roughly 85% of which appear only once. This material consisted of unsorted PBMCs, taken 0.5 years after starting antiretroviral therapy. These receptors came from a woman aged 40 to 49 with HIV. Both conserved end residues are trimmed from each CDR3.

J gene: TRBJ2-7
V gene: TRBV5-4
CDR3 protein: ASSSGPGGSYEQY

J gene: TRBJ1-3
V gene: TRBV2
CDR3 protein: ASSLPQGSSGNTIY

J gene: TRBJ1-1
V gene: TRBV6-6
CDR3 protein: ASSGYGFVLGAF

J gene: TRBJ2-3
V gene: TRBV25-1
CDR3 protein: ASSLALPTDTQY

J gene: TRBJ2-7
V gene: TRBV4-1
CDR3 protein: ASSLVSGTGTPSPSYEQY

J gene: TRBJ1-5
V gene: TRBV28
CDR3 protein: ASSTGQGRQPQH

J gene: TRBJ2-1
V gene: TRBV5-6
CDR3 protein: ASSLGDNEF

J gene: TRBJ1-2
V gene: TRBV18
CDR3 protein: ASSLGADYGYT

J gene: TRBJ2-1
V gene: TRBV18
CDR3 protein: ASSPRTGGNEQF

J gene: TRBJ2-3
V gene: TRBV19
CDR3 protein: ASSIEGVGDTQY

J gene: TRBJ1-2
V gene: TRBV4-1
CDR3 protein: ASSQVGLTTNGYT

J gene: TRBJ1-2
V gene: TRBV4-1
CDR3 protein: ASSHDEYGYT

J gene: TRBJ2-6
V gene: TRBV6-1
CDR3 protein: ASSAGANVLT

J gene: TRBJ2-3
V gene: TRBV4-3
CDR3 protein: ASRPELAWSTDTQY

J gene: TRBJ2-1
V gene: TRBV12-5
CDR3 protein: ASGSGQAVTDEQF

J gene: TRBJ1-1
V gene: TRBV28
CDR3 protein: ASSRTGAEAF

J gene: TRBJ2-1
V gene: TRBV7-2
CDR3 protein: ASSSLGTPLNEQF

J gene: TRBJ1-1
V gene: TRBV19
CDR3 protein: ASSSQENTEAF

J gene: TRBJ2-5
V gene: TRBV19
CDR3 protein: ASNLGGEAQY

J gene: TRBJ2-3
V gene: TRBV18
CDR3 protein: ASSPDGTPDTQY

J gene: TRBJ1-4
V gene: TRBV6-5
CDR3 protein: ASSARQGIKEKLF

J gene: TRBJ2-5
V gene: TRBV29-1
CDR3 protein: SVGSYQETQY

J gene: TRBJ2-7
V gene: TRBV18
CDR3 protein: ASSPAGTEQY

J gene: TRBJ1-1
V gene: TRBV7-8
CDR3 protein: ASSLAINTEAF

J gene: TRBJ2-7
V gene: TRBV4-1
CDR3 protein: ASSLTGGYEQY

J gene: TRBJ1-5
V gene: TRBV28
CDR3 protein: ASRTAQRDGPQH

J gene: TRBJ2-7
V gene: TRBV7-8
CDR3 protein: ASSSRASYEQY

J gene: TRBJ1-2
V gene: TRBV6-1
CDR3 protein: ASSGSSWDGYT

J gene: TRBJ2-5
V gene: TRBV28
CDR3 protein: ASSFSPETQY

J gene: TRBJ2-5
V gene: TRBV7-8
CDR3 protein: ASSPSQGETQY

J gene: TRBJ1-3
V gene: TRBV28
CDR3 protein: ASVEGSENTIY

J gene: TRBJ1-4
V gene: TRBV7-7
CDR3 protein: ASSLGVGEKLF

J gene: TRBJ2-5
V gene: TRBV5-1
CDR3 protein: ASSLGTGGGQETQY

J gene: TRBJ1-1
V gene: TRBV28
CDR3 protein: ASRIRDYMNTEAF

J gene: TRBJ1-5
V gene: TRBV6-5
CDR3 protein: ASGTDSNQPQH

J gene: TRBJ2-3
V gene: TRBV10-3
CDR3 protein: AIREQTSASTDTQY

J gene: TRBJ1-1
V gene: TRBV7-9
CDR3 protein: ASSSLTQSTEAF

J gene: TRBJ2-1
V gene: TRBV25-1
CDR3 protein: ASLSGGEQF